One sample yielded the 24 T cell receptor beta chains listed below, sequenced in a study of tumor and adjacent non-tumor tissue in lung cancer. No cell sorting was done before RNA was extracted from the tissue. TCRbeta libraries were built with three rounds of nested PCR, modified from ARM-PCR. TCRdb fed the multiplex PCR reads into MiXCR, producing one record per CDR3 protein. The sample records more than 60,000 distinct CDR3 sequences, roughly 80% being singletons. The sample was lung tumor tissue. Receptors were obtained from a woman between 45 and 60 years old with non-small cell lung cancer.

On this clonotype itself: Possible read error: a much larger clone is one base away. This CDR3 fails to terminate in the conserved phenylalanine or tryptophan, so it likely reflects a read error. This chain links TRBV2 with TRBJ2-5; weak D call: TRBD2 (6 bases). The CDR3 runs 12 residues. CDR1 is SNHLY and CDR2 is FYNNEI in the germline V gene. Deletions cut 8 bases from V and 2 bases from J, with 9 bases between. CDR3 residues: CASGAGQETQYS. Here the CDR3 DNA reads TGTGCCAGCGGGGCGGGACAAGAGACCCAGTACTCC.

V gene TRBV11-2 combines with J gene TRBJ1-5, with D possibly TRBD2 on 6 matching bases. The J call may be incorrect, as the DNA end agrees better with TRBJ2-3. Germline V gives CDR1 SGHAT, CDR2 FQNNGV. This CDR3 comprises 13 residues. This CDR3 is CASSFGSNHPQYF. The CDR3 nucleotides read TGTGCCAGCAGCTTCGGGAGTAATCATCCCCAGTATTTT.

About this clonotype itself: One end of the junction is discordant with germline, which a read error may explain. The V and J genes are TRBV12-3 or TRBV12-4 and TRBJ2-5, with D perhaps matching TRBD2 (5 bases). The CDR3 has 14 residues. The CDR3 nucleotides read TGTGCCAGCAGGGTCCCGGGATCCCAAGAGACCCTGTACTTC. Its translation is CASRVPGSQETLYF.

This clonotype was counted once. This sequence joins TRBV10-3 and TRBJ2-7; no reliable D call. This CDR3 has 13 amino acids. Per the germline V gene, CDR1 is ENHRY and CDR2 is SYGVKD. With 7 bases removed from V and 6 bases from J, the gap between germline ends came to 16 bases. The CDR3 region has the DNA TGTGCCATCAATGGGGTACCCTATTCCGAGCAGTACTTC. Amino acid sequence: CAINGVPYSEQYF.

On this clonotype itself: Germline is not matched at one junction end, which may reflect a read error. The chain links TRBV29-1 to TRBJ2-5; the match to TRBD2 covers 7 bases. This CDR3 has 14 amino acids. Germline CDR1 SQVTM, CDR2 ANQGSEA. CDR3 sequence reads: CIVPIGGNQETQYF. DNA of the CDR3: TGCATCGTCCCCATCGGGGGGAACCAAGAGACCCAGTACTTT.

This clonotype appeared a few times. A read error may explain this, as a much larger clone is one base away. The chain carries TRBV10-3 and TRBJ1-3; D is ambiguous. The CDR3 is 14 amino acids. The germline gives CDR1 ENHRY, CDR2 SYGVKD. V was clipped by 4 bases and J by 0 bases, with 7 bases between them. CDR3 nucleotides: TGTGCCATCAGTGGCTGGAGCTCTGGAAACACCATATATTTT. Its protein is CAISGWSSGNTIYF.

Turning to this clonotype: One end of the junction does not line up with germline, which may come from a read error. The J gene is TRBJ2-5, the V gene TRBV11-2, with TRBD1 identical over 7 bases. CDR3 length: 13 amino acids. Germline CDR1 is SGHAT and CDR2 is FQNNGV. Written as DNA, the CDR3 is TGTGCCAACAGCTCTACAGGGGACGAGACTAAGTACTTC. It translates to CANSSTGDETKYF. Full variable domain (outside the CDR3, taken from reference TRBV11-2 and TRBJ2-5): EAGVAQSPRYKIIEKRQSVAFWCNPISGHATLYWYQQILGQGPKLLIQFQNNGVVDDSQLPKDRFSAERLKGVDSTLKIQPAKLEDSAVYLCANSSTGDETKYFGPGTRLLVL.

This clonotype was counted at least ten times. The chain recombines TRBV11-2 with TRBJ2-1; a possible D gene is TRBD1 (6 bases). With 5 bases removed from V and 7 bases from J, the gap between germline ends came to 24 bases. CDR1 is SGHAT and CDR2 is FQNNGV in the germline V gene. The CDR3 consists of 17 residues. The CDR3 loop reads CASSGGGGTEIWNEQFF. The CDR3 DNA is TGTGCCAGCAGCGGGGGCGGTGGGACGGAGATTTGGAATGAGCAGTTCTTC.

Concerning this clonotype: The conserved phenylalanine or tryptophan is not found at the CDR3 terminus, so this likely reflects a read error. Because the CDR3's place on the DNA is in doubt, the DNA is left out and the CDR3 is given as listed by TCRdb. The V call is TRBV13, the J call TRBJ2-1; the table names TRBD1, a call not compared with the DNA. CDR1 is PRHDT and CDR2 is FYEKMQ in the germline V gene (reference sequence). Including both end residues, the CDR3 is 13 amino acids long. CDR3 protein: CASSKDSHNEEFL.

This clonotype was picked up a small number of times. A read error is possible here, since a much larger clone lies one base away. The DNA is omitted, as the CDR3 cannot be located on it reliably, and the CDR3 follows TCRdb's listing. V is TRBV20-1 and J is TRBJ2-6; the table's D gene call, TRBD1, was not cross checked with the DNA. The CDR3 numbers 15 amino acids, ends counted. CDR1 DFQATT and CDR2 SNEGSKA come from the germline V gene (reference sequence). The CDR3 protein is CSTSDISSGANVLTF.

About this clonotype itself: Sequence at one end of the junction differs from germline and may be a read error. The chain is built from TRBV11-1 and TRBJ2-7; TRBD2 matches 7 bases. The germline V gene has CDR1 SGHAT and CDR2 FQDESV (reference sequence). The CDR3 has 15 amino acids. For the CDR3, the DNA is TGCGTCAGCAGCTTGAGTCTGGGACTAACCTACGAGCAGTACTTC. Translated, it gives CVSSLSLGLTYEQYF.

Of note for this clonotype: This clone may be a read error of a much larger clone one base away. The chain joins TRBV6-1 to TRBJ2-7; 9 bases map to TRBD1. Trimming cost V 4 bases and J 6 bases; bases outside gene matches: 13. Germline V gene data show CDR1 as MNHNS and CDR2 as SASEGT. The CDR3 has 16 amino acids. The CDR3: CASSGQGGHDEGEQYF. CDR3 bases: TGTGCCAGCAGTGGACAGGGGGGACACGACGAGGGCGAGCAGTACTTC.

As for this clonotype: The CDR3 ends on some other residue instead of the conserved phenylalanine or tryptophan, so this is likely a read error. The V gene is TRBV29-1, the J gene TRBJ2-7, with D tentatively TRBD2 (5 bases). Looked up from germline, CDR1 is SQVTM and CDR2 is ANQGSEA. CDR3 length: 15 amino acids. In nucleotides, the CDR3 is TGTAGCGCCCTCTCCCGCACAGCCTTAGCCTACGAGCAGTACTTA. This gives the protein CSALSRTALAYEQYL.

Comment on this clonotype: Germline is not matched at one junction end, which may reflect a read error. The chain combines TRBV11-3 with TRBJ2-1; 12 bases fit TRBD2. CDR3 length: 16 residues. Per germline, CDR1 SGHNT and CDR2 YENEEA. The chain's CDR3 is CVSSLVGLAGNNEQFF. CDR3 bases: TGTGTCAGCAGCTTAGTCGGACTAGCGGGAAACAATGAGCAGTTCTTC.

About this clonotype itself: A clone one base away is much larger, so this may be a read error. This chain links TRBV20-1 with TRBJ1-6; D is unresolved. Germline CDR1 is DFQATT and CDR2 is SNEGSKA (reference sequence). The V end lost 0 bases, the J end lost 7 bases, and 22 bases lay between the germline ends. The CDR3 length is 18 residues. The DNA for the CDR3 is TGCAGTGCTAGAGATCAACCTAGGACTGATAGGGTAAATTCACCCCTCCACTTT. This gives the protein CSARDQPRTDRVNSPLHF.

The chain combines TRBV11-2 with TRBJ1-5, with D possibly being TRBD1 (5 bases). CDR3 length: 13 residues. Germline values: CDR1 SGHAT, CDR2 FQNNGV. The CDR3 protein is CVGNLENGGAQHF. The CDR3 bases are TGTGTCGGCAACTTAGAGAACGGGGGGGCCCAGCATTTT.

Remarks on this clonotype: The missing conserved phenylalanine or tryptophan at the end of this CDR3 makes a read error likely. This chain uses TRBV6-5 with TRBJ2-3; no firm D call. Germline CDR1 is MNHEY and CDR2 is SVGAGI. CDR3 size: 16 residues. Trimming shortened V by 3 bases and J by 2 bases, and 15 bases separated the two germline ends. CDR3: CASSYSRFRFTDTQYL. In nucleotides, the CDR3 is TGTGCCAGCAGTTATTCGAGGTTTAGGTTCACAGATACGCAGTATTTA.

This clonotype has ten or more counts. V and J are TRBV28 and TRBJ2-2; possibly TRBD1 for D (7 bases). The CDR3 totals 16 residues. V shed 5 bases and J shed 1 base, with 14 bases lying between them. Germline CDR1 is MDHEN and CDR2 is SYDVKM. Here the CDR3 DNA reads TGTGCCAGCAGTCCCAGGGGGGCGGAGAACACCGGGGAGCTGTTTTTT. This sequence encodes CASSPRGAENTGELFF.

The chain couples TRBV21-1 to TRBJ1-3; no DNA check was done on the table's D call, TRBD1. TRBV21-1 is an annotated pseudogene. The CDR3 runs 18 residues. CDR3 nucleotide sequence: TGTGCCAGCAGCAAAGTCAGGACAGGCCCTATTTCTGGAAACACCATATATTTT. This codes for CASSKVRTGPISGNTIYF.

With regard to this clonotype: This sequence may be a read error, since a much larger clone differs from it by one base. The rearrangement uses TRBV20-1 and TRBJ2-7; 10 bases match TRBD2. In germline, CDR1 is DFQATT, CDR2 SNEGSKA (reference sequence). The CDR3 loop spans 15 amino acids. DNA of the CDR3: TGCAGTGCTGGCAGACCGGGACTAGCGAGCTACGAGCAGTGCTTC. This encodes CSAGRPGLASYEQCF.

The rearrangement uses TRBV5-1 and TRBJ1-4, with 9 bases identical to TRBD1. The CDR3 has 15 residues. Germline values: CDR1 SGHRS, CDR2 YFSETQ. V was clipped by 2 bases and J by 6 bases; unmatched bases: 5. In nucleotides, the CDR3 is TGCGCCAGCAGCTTTGACAGGGGGTCTTATGAAAAACTGTTTTTT. It codes for CASSFDRGSYEKLFF. Full variable domain (remainder filled in from reference TRBV5-1 and TRBJ1-4): KAGVTQTPRYLIKTRGQQVTLSCSPISGHRSVSWYQQTPGQGLQFLFEYFSETQRNKGNFPGRFSGRQFSNSRSEMNVSTLELGDSALYLCASSFDRGSYEKLFFGSGTQLSVL.

This rearrangement joins TRBV6-6 to TRBJ2-1; D might be TRBD2 (6 bases). The CDR3 is 15 residues long. Germline lookup yields CDR1 MNHNY and CDR2 SVGAGI (reference sequence). The V end lost 7 bases, the J end lost 15 bases, and 28 bases lay between the germline ends. CDR3: CASNSGRPLGNEGFF. The CDR3, as DNA: TGTGCCAGCAACTCCGGGAGACCCCTCGGTAATGAGGGGTTCTTC.

Details on this clonotype: One junction end disagrees with the germline gene, perhaps due to a read error. V usage is TRBV6-1 and J usage is TRBJ2-5; the D gene is possibly TRBD2 (5 bases). Germline lookup yields CDR1 MNHNS and CDR2 SASEGT. The CDR3 sequence is 13 residues long. This CDR3 is CASIRTFQETRYF. In DNA, the CDR3 is TGTGCCAGCATTAGGACTTTCCAAGAGACCCGGTACTTC.

V gene TRBV6-5 combines with J gene TRBJ2-2, with D possibly TRBD1 on 6 matching bases. The CDR3 extends over 14 amino acids. Trimming stripped 4 bases from V and 10 bases from J, with 16 bases between. CDR1 is MNHEY, CDR2 SVGAGI, per germline. CDR3 protein: CASSCSGGPEELFF. DNA of the CDR3: TGTGCCAGCAGTTGCTCTGGGGGCCCCGAGGAGCTGTTTTTT.